This entry concerns a single TCR beta chain. Antigen specificity is unknown. The sample comes from a study of CD8+ T cells in alopecia areata. Study results and limitations: Lesional scalp, notably in alopecia totalis/universalis, had clonality above that of normal scalp. During tofacitinib treatment, many expanded lesional clones remained in scalp and blood.

RNA extraction and reverse transcription yielded cDNA as sequencing template. Only in-frame clones appear in the TCRdb table, and some are missing; sequencing was by immunoSEQ multiplex PCR. The sample shows some 190,000 clones, roughly 60% of them seen only once. Trimming pared 0 bases from V and 9 bases from J, leaving 15 bases between. CDR3 length equals 15 residues. The germline V gene has CDR1 MGHRA and CDR2 YSYEKL. Treatment noted: oral pan-JAK inhibitor, 5-10 mg twice daily. PBMCs were stained for CD3, CD4 and CD8, and CD4+ and CD8+ T cells were sorted. This receptor was identified in a human donor with alopecia areata. The sequences come from CD4+ T cells sorted from blood, collected around week 49, from a patient treated with tofacitinib. This chain joins TRBV4-1 and TRBJ2-1, with D possibly matching TRBD1 (7 bases). CDR3 residues: CASSQELDRRGEQFF. The DNA of the CDR3 is TGCGCCAGCAGCCAAGAGCTGGACAGGAGGGGTGAGCAGTTCTTC.